This TCR beta chain was sequenced for a study of control samples from healthy donors and cancer patients. This CDR3 contains 14 residues. V lost 1 base and J lost 2, with 6 bases in between. Looked up from germline, CDR1 is LGHDT and CDR2 is YNNKEL (reference sequence). Data came from immunoSEQ multiplex PCR; TCRdb stores just in-frame clones and leaves some out. In the table there are some 200,000 clones, around 94% of which are singletons. The chain combines TRBV3-1 (or the pseudogene TRBV3-2) with TRBJ1-3; D is unclear. This sequence originates from a man in his fifties in good health. The specimen sequenced was blood. The DNA of the CDR3 is TGTGCCAGCAGCCAAGGGCAGGCTGGAAACACCATATATTTT. Translated, it gives CASSQGQAGNTIYF.